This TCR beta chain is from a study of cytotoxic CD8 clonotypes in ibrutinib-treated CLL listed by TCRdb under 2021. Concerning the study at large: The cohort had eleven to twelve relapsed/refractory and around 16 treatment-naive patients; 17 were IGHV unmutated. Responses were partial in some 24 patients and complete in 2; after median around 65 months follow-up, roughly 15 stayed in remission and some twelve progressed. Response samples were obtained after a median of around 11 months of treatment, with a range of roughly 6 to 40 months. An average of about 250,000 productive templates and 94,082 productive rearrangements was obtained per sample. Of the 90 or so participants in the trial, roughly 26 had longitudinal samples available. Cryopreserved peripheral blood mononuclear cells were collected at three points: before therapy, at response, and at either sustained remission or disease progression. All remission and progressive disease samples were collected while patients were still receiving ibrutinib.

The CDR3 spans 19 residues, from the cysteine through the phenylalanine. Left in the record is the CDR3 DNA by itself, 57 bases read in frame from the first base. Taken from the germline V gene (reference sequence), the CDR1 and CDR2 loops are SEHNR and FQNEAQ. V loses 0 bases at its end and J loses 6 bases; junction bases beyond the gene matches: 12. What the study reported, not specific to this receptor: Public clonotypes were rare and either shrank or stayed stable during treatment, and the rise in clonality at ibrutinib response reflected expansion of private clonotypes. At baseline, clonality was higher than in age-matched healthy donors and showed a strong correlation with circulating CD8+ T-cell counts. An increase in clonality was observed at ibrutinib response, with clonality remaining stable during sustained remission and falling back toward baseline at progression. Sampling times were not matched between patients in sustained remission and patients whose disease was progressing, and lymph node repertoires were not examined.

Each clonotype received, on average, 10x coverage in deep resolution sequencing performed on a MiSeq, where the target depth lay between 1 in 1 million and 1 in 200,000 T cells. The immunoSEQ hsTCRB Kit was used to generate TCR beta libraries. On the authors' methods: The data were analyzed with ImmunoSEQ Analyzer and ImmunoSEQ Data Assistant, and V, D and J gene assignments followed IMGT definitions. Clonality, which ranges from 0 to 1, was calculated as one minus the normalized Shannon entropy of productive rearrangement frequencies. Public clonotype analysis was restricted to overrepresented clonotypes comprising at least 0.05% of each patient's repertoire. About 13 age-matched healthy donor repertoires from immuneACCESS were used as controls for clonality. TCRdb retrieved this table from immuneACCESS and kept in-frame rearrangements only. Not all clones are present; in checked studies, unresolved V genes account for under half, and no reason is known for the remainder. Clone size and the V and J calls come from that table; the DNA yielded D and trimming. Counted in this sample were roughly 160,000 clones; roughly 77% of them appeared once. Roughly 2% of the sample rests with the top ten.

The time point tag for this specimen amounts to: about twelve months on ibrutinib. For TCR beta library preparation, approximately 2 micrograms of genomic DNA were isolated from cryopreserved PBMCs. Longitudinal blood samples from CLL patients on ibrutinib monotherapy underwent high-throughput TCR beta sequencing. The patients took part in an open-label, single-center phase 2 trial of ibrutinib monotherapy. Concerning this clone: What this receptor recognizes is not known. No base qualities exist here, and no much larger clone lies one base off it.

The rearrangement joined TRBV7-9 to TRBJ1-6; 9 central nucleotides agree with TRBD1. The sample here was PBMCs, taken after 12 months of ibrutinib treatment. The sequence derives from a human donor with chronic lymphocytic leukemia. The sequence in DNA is TGTGCCAGCAGCTTAGCTACCGGGACAGGGTCTCCGTTTAATTCACCCCTCCACTTT. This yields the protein CASSLATGTGSPFNSPLHF.